This is a list of T cell receptor beta chains from one sample in a study of response to subunit inactivated influenza vaccine. TCRdb processed the RT-PCR reads anew with MiXCR; each CDR3 protein has one entry. Among 550,000 to 600,000 distinct CDR3 sequences, about 10% were seen once, and the ten largest hold about 10%. The sequences come from PBMCs from blood, collected on the day of vaccination. The receptors here all came from a man aged 50-59 years who received an inactivated influenza vaccine. The CDR3 runs from the conserved cysteine through the conserved F or W. A D gene is named only where the DNA matches it firmly. Size tells how often a clone was seen (once, few, many) or the class of an expanded clone, and some rows leave it out.

size | D | J | V | CDR3 | DNA
NA | NA | TRBJ1-1 | TRBV20-1 | CSARPLGNTEAFF | TGCAGTGCTAGACCCCTGGGGAACACTGAAGCTTTCTTT
few | NA | TRBJ2-2 | TRBV12-3/TRBV12-4 | CASSPRTPGELFF | TGTGCCAGCAGTCCCAGGACTCCCGGGGAGCTGTTTTTT
NA | TRBD1 | TRBJ2-3 | TRBV5-1 | CASSLGDRGLTDTQYF | TGCGCCAGCAGCTTAGGGGACAGGGGGCTAACAGATACGCAGTATTTT
few | NA | TRBJ2-2 | TRBV19 | CASSPATGELFF | TGTGCCAGTAGTCCAGCCACCGGGGAGCTGTTTTTT
NA | TRBD1 | TRBJ1-4 | TRBV29-1 | CSARQGWDEKLFF | TGCAGCGCTCGACAGGGATGGGATGAAAAACTGTTTTTT
many | NA | TRBJ2-1 | TRBV7-2 | CASSPQSPFAYNEQFF | TGTGCCAGCAGCCCCCAGTCCCCTTTCGCCTACAATGAGCAGTTCTTC
many | NA | TRBJ2-7 | TRBV5-1 | CASSLALGTGYEQYF | TGTGCCAGCAGCTTAGCATTAGGCACAGGCTACGAGCAGTACTTC
few | TRBD2 | TRBJ2-3 | TRBV29-1 | CSVVGTSGGSTDTQYF | TGCAGCGTGGTTGGGACTAGCGGGGGAAGCACAGATACGCAGTATTTT
NA | TRBD1 | TRBJ1-5 | TRBV12-3/TRBV12-4 | CASTIRGRNQPQHF | TGTGCCAGCACCATCAGGGGGCGCAATCAGCCCCAGCATTTT
NA | NA | TRBJ2-7 | TRBV20-1 | CSARGVNYEQYF | TGCAGTGCTAGAGGGGTCAACTACGAGCAGTACTTC
NA | NA | TRBJ2-3 | TRBV4-3 | CASSQDIAVRDTQYF | TGCGCCAGCAGCCAAGATATTGCCGTGAGAGATACGCAATATTTT
NA | NA | TRBJ2-1 | TRBV15 | CATSRDTGVTVGTYNEQFF | TGTGCCACCAGCAGAGATACGGGGGTTACTGTGGGCACCTACAATGAGCAGTTCTTC
many | NA | TRBJ2-2 | TRBV4-3 | CASSQEQLSGELFF | TGCGCCAGCAGCCAAGAACAGCTGTCCGGGGAGCTGTTTTTT
NA | NA | TRBJ2-7 | TRBV12-3/TRBV12-4 | CASSLGHQSYEQYF | TGTGCCAGCAGTTTGGGGCATCAGTCCTACGAGCAGTACTTC
few | NA | TRBJ2-2 | TRBV20-1 | CSARETLNTGELFF | TGCAGTGCTAGAGAGACACTTAACACCGGGGAGCTGTTTTTT
NA | NA | TRBJ2-1 | TRBV3-1 | CASSLFLGSTYNEQFF | TGTGCCAGCAGCCTATTCTTGGGTTCTACCTACAATGAGCAGTTCTTC
NA | NA | TRBJ1-2 | TRBV12-3/TRBV12-4 | CASQGAAYGYTF | TGTGCCAGCCAAGGGGCAGCCTATGGCTACACCTTC
NA | TRBD2 | TRBJ2-7 | TRBV7-2 | CASSPERGETYEQYF | TGTGCCAGCAGCCCCGAGCGGGGGGAAACCTACGAGCAGTACTTC
many | NA | TRBJ1-1 | TRBV11-2 | CASRGTRRPRTEAFF | TGTGCCAGCAGGGGGACGAGGAGACCACGAACTGAAGCTTTCTTT
NA | TRBD1 | TRBJ2-7 | TRBV20-1 | CSARNPSGTGGWYLSYEQYF | TGCAGTGCTAGAAACCCGAGCGGGACAGGGGGATGGTATCTCTCCTACGAGCAGTACTTC
few | NA | TRBJ2-7 | TRBV6-5 | CASSYSTGRTPYEQYF | TGTGCCAGCAGTTACTCTACAGGGCGAACCCCCTACGAGCAGTACTTC
NA | NA | TRBJ1-1 | TRBV11-2 | CASSQYSPRILNTEAFF | TGTGCCAGCAGTCAGTATAGTCCGCGAATCTTGAACACTGAAGCTTTCTTT
NA | TRBD2 | TRBJ2-1 | TRBV7-9 | CASYEGGVGRAKNEQFF | TGTGCCAGCTATGAGGGGGGCGTCGGGAGGGCGAAGAATGAGCAGTTCTTC
NA | NA | TRBJ1-6 | TRBV6-5 | CASSSSRLNSPLHF | TGTGCCAGCAGTTCTTCCCGTTTGAATTCACCCCTCCACTTT
many | TRBD2 | TRBJ2-5 | TRBV7-2 | CASSLNQGGLAQYF | TGTGCCAGCAGCTTAAACCAGGGAGGGTTGGCCCAGTACTTC
NA | TRBD1 | TRBJ2-3 | TRBV12-3/TRBV12-4 | CASSLGTAADTQYF | TGTGCCAGCAGTCTGGGGACAGCGGCAGATACGCAGTATTTT
NA | NA | TRBJ2-3 | TRBV5-1 | CASSLDVGRTDTQYF | TGCGCCAGCAGCTTGGATGTAGGGAGGACAGATACGCAGTATTTT
NA | NA | TRBJ1-1 | TRBV27 | CASSPNRVRATEAFF | TGTGCCAGCAGTCCTAACAGGGTAAGAGCCACTGAAGCTTTCTTT
many | TRBD2 | TRBJ2-1 | TRBV5-1 | CASSLTGGTNNEQFF | TGCGCCAGCAGCTTAACGGGAGGGACTAACAATGAGCAGTTCTTC
NA | TRBD2 | TRBJ2-4 | TRBV29-1 | CSVAPRGVKNIQYF | TGCAGCGTCGCTCCCCGGGGGGTCAAAAACATTCAGTACTTC
few | NA | TRBJ1-1 | TRBV7-9 | CASSLGSHMNTEAFF | TGTGCCAGCAGCTTAGGATCCCACATGAACACTGAAGCTTTCTTT
few | NA | TRBJ2-7 | TRBV6-2/TRBV6-3 | CASLSWGKLYEQYF | TGTGCCAGCCTCTCGTGGGGGAAGCTCTACGAGCAGTACTTC
few | NA | TRBJ2-5 | TRBV7-8 | CASSRSRTHNGETQYF | TGTGCCAGCAGCCGAAGTAGGACTCACAATGGAGAGACCCAGTACTTC
NA | NA | TRBJ2-7 | TRBV9 | CASNPGPLIYEQYF | TGTGCCAGCAACCCGGGCCCCTTGATCTACGAGCAGTACTTC
NA | TRBD1 | TRBJ2-2 | TRBV29-1 | CSALRGRGTGELFF | TGCAGCGCCCTAAGGGGGCGAGGGACCGGGGAGCTGTTTTTT
NA | TRBD2 | TRBJ2-3 | TRBV24-1 | CATSDGKLAGVGDTQYF | TGTGCCACCAGTGATGGGAAACTAGCGGGAGTGGGGGATACGCAGTATTTT
NA | NA | TRBJ2-5 | TRBV7-9 | CASSSRGHSQETQYF | TGTGCCAGCAGCTCGAGAGGACATAGTCAAGAGACCCAGTACTTC
many | TRBD1 | TRBJ2-5 | TRBV12-3/TRBV12-4 | CASSPGQGERETQYF | TGTGCCAGCAGCCCCGGACAGGGTGAGAGGGAGACCCAGTACTTC
few | NA | TRBJ2-3 | TRBV7-8 | CASSSRLGSTDTQYF | TGTGCCAGCAGCTCAAGACTGGGTAGCACAGATACGCAGTATTTT
NA | NA | TRBJ2-7 | TRBV7-2 | CASSEDRQTRYEQYF | TGTGCCAGCAGCGAGGACAGACAAACTAGGTACGAGCAGTACTTC
many | NA | TRBJ2-1 | TRBV12-3/TRBV12-4 | CASSFRPRGNEQFF | TGTGCCAGCAGTTTTAGGCCACGGGGGAATGAGCAGTTCTTC
NA | TRBD1 | TRBJ2-7 | TRBV20-1 | CSARTGNHEQYF | TGCAGTGCTAGGACAGGGAACCACGAGCAGTACTTC
NA | TRBD1 | TRBJ2-5 | TRBV5-1 | CASSWTGGYQETQYF | TGCGCCAGCAGTTGGACAGGGGGCTACCAAGAGACCCAGTACTTC
few | NA | TRBJ2-3 | TRBV6-2/TRBV6-3 | CASRRGLLTPDTQYF | TGTGCCAGCAGGAGAGGGCTGCTAACACCAGATACGCAGTATTTT